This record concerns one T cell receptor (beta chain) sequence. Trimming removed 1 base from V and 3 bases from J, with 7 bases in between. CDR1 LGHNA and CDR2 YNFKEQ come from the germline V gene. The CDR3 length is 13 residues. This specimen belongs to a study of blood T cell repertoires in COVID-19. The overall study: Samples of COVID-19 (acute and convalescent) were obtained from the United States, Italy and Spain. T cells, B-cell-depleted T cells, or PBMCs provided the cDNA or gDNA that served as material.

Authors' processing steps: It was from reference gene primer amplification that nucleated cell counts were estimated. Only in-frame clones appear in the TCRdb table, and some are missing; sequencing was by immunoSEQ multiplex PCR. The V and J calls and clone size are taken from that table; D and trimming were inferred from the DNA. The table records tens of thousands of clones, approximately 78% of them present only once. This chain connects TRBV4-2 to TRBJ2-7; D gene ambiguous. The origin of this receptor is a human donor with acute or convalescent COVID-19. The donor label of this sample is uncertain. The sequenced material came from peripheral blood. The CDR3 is CASSQVNGYEQYF. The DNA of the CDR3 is TGTGCCAGCAGCCAAGTGAACGGCTACGAGCAGTACTTC.